This TCR beta chain was found in a study of T cell responses to AZD1222 COVID-19 vaccine. The study's findings and limits: Spike-specific TCR depth and breadth grew after two AZD1222 doses. Spike regions recognized by vaccine-associated CD4 TCRs spanned the protein, led by 160-218 and 743-854. Donors skewed white British and female; clonal diversity was possibly underestimated.

The ends were cut back, 0 bases at V and 4 bases at J, with 11 bases in the middle. The CDR3 contains 15 residues. Germline CDR1 SGHDT, CDR2 YYEEEE. Pooling of second doses given at about 4 or about 12 weeks was done. Points on this clone: Its target is not known.

Repertoires were generated with immunoSEQ multiplex PCR, while TCRdb's copy carries only in-frame clones and drops some. The data contain 100,000 to 150,000 clones, around 83% of them singletons. The chain uses TRBV5-6 and TRBJ2-1; D call uncertain. The source material was peripheral blood, sampled 28 days after the second AZD1222 dose. The receptor's source is an adult who received the AZD1222 COVID-19 vaccine. CDR3 bases: TGTGCCAGCAGCTTGGATGGTAGCCAATACAATGAGCAGTTCTTC. It codes for CASSLDGSQYNEQFF.